This TCR beta chain was captured by sequencing in a study of blood T cell repertoires in COVID-19. V lost 7 bases, J lost 0 bases, and 27 bases lay in between. Germline V lookup: CDR1 SEHNR, CDR2 FQNEAQ (reference sequence). The CDR3 covers 19 residues. The data were produced by immunoSEQ multiplex PCR, yet TCRdb's version contains in-frame clones alone and is incomplete. The sample holds under 300,000 clones; almost 90% are singletons and the top ten take approximately 2.3%. Seattle patients were enrolled while actively infected and followed longitudinally. The TCR originated in a woman aged 55-75 years with COVID-19, enrolled during active disease. The sample comprised peripheral blood. This chain uses TRBV7-9 with TRBJ1-2, with D unclear. CDR3 amino acids: CASILISRPATPANYGYTF. The DNA of the CDR3 is TGTGCCAGCATCCTTATCTCGCGCCCCGCGACACCCGCTAACTATGGCTACACCTTC.